The 18 T cell receptor beta chains below were found in one sample sequenced in a study of CD8+ T cells in alopecia areata (dated by TCRdb to between 2018 and 2020). The library relied on the immunoSEQ multiplex PCR assay. RNA was extracted from all samples and reverse transcribed into cDNA, which served as template for TCR sequencing. TCRdb obtained this table from immuneACCESS and retained in-frame rearrangements with V and J assigned. These tables miss some clones; where compared with another copy, unresolved V genes account for less than half of the shortfall, and the remainder is unexplained. A total of around 190,000 clones appear in this sample, approximately 53% of them only once. 4.9% of the sample is held by the ten biggest clonotypes. Material for sequencing was CD8+ T cells sorted from blood. The receptors originated from a human donor in good health.

The chain has TRBV6-6 and TRBJ2-3; D possibly uses TRBD1 or TRBD2 (6 bases each). Trimming stripped 11 bases from V and 11 bases from J, with 17 bases between. Per the germline V gene, CDR1 is MNHNY and CDR2 is SVGAGI (reference sequence). CDR3 length: 11 residues. The CDR3 sequence is CAAGGGGGQYF. Written as DNA, the CDR3 is TGTGCCGCCGGAGGGGGTGGCGGGCAGTATTTT.

V is TRBV27 and J is TRBJ1-1; D unclear. V lost 0 bases and J 2 bases, leaving 10 bases between the germline ends. This CDR3 comprises 15 residues. Looked up from germline, CDR1 is MNHEY and CDR2 is SMNVEV (reference sequence). CDR3 in amino acids: CASSLSSVGNTEAFF. Written as DNA, the CDR3 is TGTGCCAGCAGTTTATCGAGCGTGGGAAACACTGAAGCTTTCTTT.

This chain joins TRBV19 and TRBJ1-3; D remains unclear. V gave up 1 base and J gave up 4 bases, with 20 bases separating them. CDR3 length equals 18 residues. Per the germline V gene, CDR1 is LNHDA and CDR2 is SQIVND (reference sequence). This CDR3 reads CASSIGPFRQGIGNTIYF. The CDR3 DNA reads as TGTGCCAGTAGTATAGGCCCTTTTCGGCAAGGAATCGGAAACACCATATATTTT.

J is TRBJ2-5 and V is TRBV7-2; tentative D call: TRBD2 (7 bases). The V gene lost 6 bases and the J gene lost 5 bases, with 19 bases spanning the gap. CDR1 SGHTA and CDR2 FQGNSA come from the germline V gene. This CDR3 has 15 amino acids. The CDR3 here is CASRRTSGGRETQYF. CDR3 bases: TGTGCCAGCAGACGAACATCGGGGGGCCGGGAGACCCAGTACTTC. The variable domain in full, completed from reference TRBV7-2 and TRBJ2-5, reads GAGVSQSPSNKVTEKGKDVELRCDPISGHTALYWYRQSLGQGLEFLIYFQGNSAPDKSGLPSDRFSAERTGGSVSTLTIQRTQQEDSAVYLCASRRTSGGRETQYFGPGTRLLVL.

There are a few counts of this clone. The chain's CDR3 is CSVGVWAGGYEQYF. The CDR3 DNA follows: TGCAGCGTTGGCGTCTGGGCAGGGGGATACGAGCAGTACTTC. This rearrangement joins TRBV29-1 to TRBJ2-7; 7 bases line up with TRBD1. With 4 bases clipped from V and 4 bases from J, the junction kept 10 bases outside the gene matches. The CDR3 is 14 amino acids. CDR1 SQVTM and CDR2 ANQGSEA come from the germline V gene.

In its sample, this clone was seen a few times. This chain links TRBV20-1 with TRBJ1-1; 7 bases fit TRBD1. The germline gives CDR1 DFQATT, CDR2 SNEGSKA (reference sequence). The CDR3 spans 11 residues. Germline trimming cut 4 bases from V and 4 bases from J; bases unmatched to any gene: 0. CDR3 DNA: TGCAGTGCTAACAGGGGCACTGAAGCTTTCTTT. This codes for CSANRGTEAFF.

In regard to this clone: At the DNA level, this CDR3 is encoded by other sequences in the same sample as well. This chain joins TRBV5-1 and TRBJ2-6; perhaps TRBD1 as D (5 bases). This CDR3 is 15 amino acids long. Trimming removed 3 bases at V and 2 bases at J, with 9 bases between. Per germline, CDR1 SGHRS and CDR2 YFSETQ. The CDR3: CASSSSGTGANVLTF. CDR3 sequence (DNA): TGCGCCAGCAGCTCCTCAGGGACTGGGGCCAACGTCCTGACTTTC.

This sequence joins TRBV7-9 and TRBJ2-7; D may correspond to TRBD1 or TRBD2 (6 bases each). The CDR3 length is 13 residues. Germline loops: CDR1 SEHNR, CDR2 FQNEAQ (reference sequence). The germline V and J ends were trimmed by 4 bases and 9 bases, with 16 bases remaining between them. The CDR3 sequence is CASSSGAGMGQYF. In DNA form, the CDR3 reads TGTGCCAGCAGCTCAGGGGCGGGGATGGGGCAGTACTTC.

J is TRBJ1-3 and V is TRBV7-8; D might be TRBD1 (5 bases). V lost 5 bases, J lost 4 bases, and 12 bases lay in between. Germline assignment: CDR1 SGHVS and CDR2 FQNEAQ. The CDR3 covers 14 residues. The CDR3 bases are TGTGCCAGCAGCACTCGGGACGAAGGAAACACCATATATTTT. It yields the protein CASSTRDEGNTIYF. The entire variable domain, with the rest obtained from reference TRBV7-8 and TRBJ1-3, is as follows: GAGVSQSPRYKVAKRGQDVALRCDPISGHVSLFWYQQALGQGPEFLTYFQNEAQLDKSGLPSDRFFAERPEGSVSTLKIQRTQQEDSAVYLCASSTRDEGNTIYFGEGSWLTVV.

The rearrangement links TRBV7-9 to TRBJ1-2, with D possibly being TRBD1 (6 bases). The CDR3 has 15 residues. Trimming shortened V by 6 bases and J by 4 bases, and 18 bases separated the two germline ends. CDR1 and CDR2 from the germline V gene are SEHNR and FQNEAQ (reference sequence). CDR3 residues: CASSLSGAQGYGYTF. CDR3 DNA sequence: TGTGCCAGCAGTTTATCGGGGGCGCAGGGCTATGGCTACACCTTC.

This clone has more than one count but fewer than ten. The chain is built from TRBV27 and TRBJ1-5, with 9 bases aligning to TRBD1. Germline-derived CDR1 and CDR2 are MNHEY and SMNVEV (reference sequence). V dropped 5 bases and J dropped 7; count of bases not matched to a gene: 9. The CDR3 consists of 15 residues. In DNA form, the CDR3 reads TGTGCCAGCAGTCCGTTTACAGGGGGCGACCAGCCCCAGCATTTT. Its translation: CASSPFTGGDQPQHF.

This clone has just a few counts. This sequence joins TRBV28 and TRBJ2-1, with D possibly called TRBD1 or TRBD2 (5 bases each). CDR1 is MDHEN, CDR2 SYDVKM, per germline. This CDR3 is built from 16 residues. With 3 bases removed from V and 0 bases from J, the gap between germline ends came to 12 bases. CDR3 sequence reads: CASSLGTGPSYNEQFF. CDR3 sequence (DNA): TGTGCCAGCAGTTTGGGGACCGGGCCCTCCTACAATGAGCAGTTCTTC.

This clone was found a few times. V gene TRBV29-1 combines with J gene TRBJ2-5, with 8 bases identical to TRBD2. The ends lost 5 bases at V and 4 bases at J; junction bases unmatched: 9. Germline assignment: CDR1 SQVTM and CDR2 ANQGSEA. The CDR3 has 14 amino acids. CDR3 DNA sequence: TGCAGCGTTAGCGGGGGACTAAACGGAGAGACCCAGTACTTC. Encoded protein: CSVSGGLNGETQYF.

This clone turned up a few times. V and J are TRBV29-1 and TRBJ2-6; no reliable D call. Trimming took off 4 bases at V and 0 bases at J, with 10 bases between the two ends. This CDR3 spans 15 amino acids. Germline values: CDR1 SQVTM, CDR2 ANQGSEA. The CDR3 DNA reads TGCAGCGTTGGTCCCTCCCCCTCTGGGGCCAACGTCCTGACTTTC. It yields the protein CSVGPSPSGANVLTF.

V gene TRBV27 combines with J gene TRBJ2-1, with D perhaps TRBD1 (5 bases). The germline V gene has CDR1 MNHEY and CDR2 SMNVEV (reference sequence). Trimming left V 2 bases short and J 4 bases short, with 6 bases between. This CDR3 is 13 amino acids long. Written as DNA, the CDR3 is TGTGCCAGCAGTTTAAACAGGTACAATGAGCAGTTCTTC. Its translation: CASSLNRYNEQFF.

This clone was counted many times. The chain couples TRBV5-6 to TRBJ2-1, with 8 positions matching TRBD1. The V gene's germline CDR1 is SGHDT and CDR2 YYEEEE. J lost 0 bases, V lost 0 bases, and 2 bases had no gene match. The CDR3 totals 16 residues. CDR3 sequence reads: CASSLGTGSSYNEQFF. CDR3 nucleotide sequence: TGTGCCAGCAGCTTGGGGACAGGGAGCTCCTACAATGAGCAGTTCTTC.

This chain joins TRBV11-2 and TRBJ1-2; unclear D gene. Per germline, CDR1 SGHAT and CDR2 FQNNGV. V was cut by 4 bases and J by 1 base, with 10 bases left in between. CDR3 size: 14 residues. CDR3 in DNA: TGTGCCAGCAGCTCACCCCGGGATAACTATGGCTACACCTTC. This encodes CASSSPRDNYGYTF.

This clone showed up just a few times. The chain employs TRBV5-5 and TRBJ2-1; 9 nucleotides match TRBD1. Germline CDR1 SGHKS, CDR2 YYEKEE (reference sequence). Germline trimming cut 3 bases from V and 8 bases from J; bases unmatched to any gene: 0. The CDR3 totals 12 residues. The CDR3 sequence is CASSWTGDEQFF. The DNA of the CDR3 is TGTGCCAGCAGCTGGACAGGGGATGAGCAGTTCTTC.